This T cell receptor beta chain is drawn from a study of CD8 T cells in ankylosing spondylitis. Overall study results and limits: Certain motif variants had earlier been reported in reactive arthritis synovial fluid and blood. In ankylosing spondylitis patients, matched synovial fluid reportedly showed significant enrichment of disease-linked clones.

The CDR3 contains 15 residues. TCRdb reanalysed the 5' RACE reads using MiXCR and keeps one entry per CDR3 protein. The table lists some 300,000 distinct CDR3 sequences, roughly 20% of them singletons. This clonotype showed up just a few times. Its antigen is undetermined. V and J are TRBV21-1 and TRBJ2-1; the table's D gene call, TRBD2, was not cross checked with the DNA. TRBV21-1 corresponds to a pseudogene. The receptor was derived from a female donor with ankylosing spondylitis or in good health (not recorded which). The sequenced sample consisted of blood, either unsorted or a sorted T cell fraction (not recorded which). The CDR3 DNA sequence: TGTGCCAGCAGCAAAGGAACTAGCGGGAGCTATGAGCAGTTCTTC. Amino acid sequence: CASSKGTSGSYEQFF.